Listed below are T cell receptor beta chains from one sample, sequenced in a study of persistence of HIV-infected CD4 T cells. The protocol was immunoSEQ multiplex PCR, while the TCRdb copy is restricted to in-frame clones and leaves out a portion. This sample has tens of thousands of clones, with roughly four fifths found just once. Their specific antigens are unknown. This specimen consisted of CD4+ T cells sorted from PBMCs after approximately 19-hour stimulation, obtained from a patient who received antiretroviral therapy. The origin of the receptors is an adult man with HIV who was CMV-seropositive. Both conserved end residues are part of each CDR3. A D gene is named only where the DNA matches it firmly. Size values are once, few and many counts, or a class for expanded clones, and some rows have none.

CDR3aa,CDR3nt,len,d_gene,j_gene,abundance,v_gene
CASSGPYEQYF,TGTGCCTCCTCGGGGCCCTACGAGCAGTACTTC,11,-,TRBJ2-7,-,TRBV7-8
CASSDSGANVLTF,TGTGCCAGCAGCGACTCTGGGGCCAACGTCCTGACTTTC,13,-,TRBJ2-6,-,TRBV6-2/TRBV6-3
CASSSWDKYGYTF,TGTGCCAGCAGTTCCTGGGACAAGTATGGCTACACCTTC,13,-,TRBJ1-2,-,TRBV27
CASRISGTGFYNEQFF,TGTGCCAGCAGAATCTCAGGGACAGGGTTCTACAATGAGCAGTTCTTC,16,TRBD1,TRBJ2-1,few,TRBV27
CASSLGGTENTGELFF,TGTGCCAGCAGCCTTGGGGGGACGGAGAACACCGGGGAGCTGTTTTTT,16,-,TRBJ2-2,few,TRBV4-2
CATSASGGTDTQYF,TGTGCCACCAGCGCTAGCGGGGGAACAGATACGCAGTATTTT,14,TRBD2,TRBJ2-3,-,TRBV15
CASSTLGRALNEKLFF,TGTGCCAGTAGTACCCTCGGCAGGGCGCTTAATGAAAAACTGTTTTTT,16,-,TRBJ1-4,few,TRBV19
CASRKQGSETQYF,TGTGCCAGCAGGAAACAGGGGAGCGAGACCCAGTACTTC,13,TRBD1,TRBJ2-5,-,TRBV3-1/TRBV3-2
CASSGQGGTTSPLHF,TGCGCCAGCTCCGGACAGGGCGGAACCACCTCACCCCTCCACTTT,15,TRBD1,TRBJ1-6,-,TRBV5-1
CSVLSQGEDTQYF,TGCAGCGTTCTTTCCCAGGGGGAGGATACGCAGTATTTT,13,TRBD1,TRBJ2-3,once,TRBV29-1
CASSIAGSLSYNSPLHF,TGTGCCAGTAGTATTGCTGGCAGCCTCTCCTATAATTCACCCCTCCACTTT,17,-,TRBJ1-6,-,TRBV19
CASSLNSNGAGELFF,TGCGCCAGCAGCTTGAACAGTAATGGCGCCGGGGAGCTGTTTTTT,15,-,TRBJ2-2,-,TRBV5-1
CAWRHWTARAEAFF,TGTGCCTGGAGACATTGGACAGCCCGCGCTGAAGCTTTCTTT,14,-,TRBJ1-1,-,TRBV30
CASSQGGFSYASYEQYF,TGTGCCAGCAGCCAAGGTGGCTTCTCGTACGCCTCCTACGAGCAGTACTTC,17,-,TRBJ2-7,-,TRBV3-1/TRBV3-2
CASSIRGMGQGSTDTQYF,TGTGCCAGTAGTATTAGGGGCATGGGACAGGGGAGCACAGATACGCAGTATTTT,18,TRBD1,TRBJ2-3,-,TRBV19
CASSLGSGYTEAFF,TGTGCCAGCTCCCTGGGGTCCGGATACACTGAAGCTTTCTTT,14,-,TRBJ1-1,-,TRBV18
CASSLQGYTEAFF,TGTGCCAGCAGTTTACAGGGGTACACTGAAGCTTTCTTT,13,-,TRBJ1-1,-,TRBV28
CAISEGSFSGANVLTF,TGTGCCATCAGTGAGGGCAGCTTCTCTGGGGCCAACGTCCTGACTTTC,16,-,TRBJ2-6,few,TRBV10-3
CASSNPGGGPNYGYTF,TGTGCCAGCAGTAACCCCGGTGGGGGGCCTAACTATGGCTACACCTTC,16,-,TRBJ1-2,-,TRBV28
CASRRDSLYEQYF,TGCGCCAGCAGAAGGGACAGCCTCTACGAGCAGTACTTC,13,TRBD1,TRBJ2-7,once,TRBV5-1
CASTKTTGAGANVLTF,TGTGCCAGCACCAAAACGACAGGGGCTGGGGCCAACGTCCTGACTTTC,16,TRBD1,TRBJ2-6,-,TRBV5-6
CATAPSDTEAFF,TGTGCCACGGCCCCCTCCGACACTGAAGCTTTCTTT,12,-,TRBJ1-1,-,TRBV7-6
CASSPGLGMVYEQYF,TGTGCCAGCAGTCCGGGACTAGGCATGGTTTACGAGCAGTACTTC,15,TRBD2,TRBJ2-7,-,TRBV6-5
CASSLTGGTDTQYF,TGTGCCAGCAGTTTGACAGGGGGGACAGATACGCAGTATTTT,14,TRBD1,TRBJ2-3,-,TRBV6-2/TRBV6-3
CASSLDRASPLHF,TGCGCCAGCAGCTTGGATCGTGCCTCACCCCTCCACTTT,13,-,TRBJ1-6,-,TRBV5-1
CASRTGLAGELFF,TGTGCCTCCCGGACAGGGTTGGCCGGGGAGCTGTTTTTT,13,TRBD1,TRBJ2-2,-,TRBV30
CASSQQGAGEQYF,TGCGCCAGCAGCCAACAGGGGGCGGGCGAGCAGTACTTC,13,TRBD1,TRBJ2-7,-,TRBV5-1
CASSSQGGTEAFF,TGTGCCAGCAGTTCACAGGGAGGGACTGAAGCTTTCTTT,13,-,TRBJ1-1,-,TRBV12-3/TRBV12-4
CASSAPEAGANVLTF,TGCGCCAGCAGCGCACCGGAGGCTGGGGCCAACGTCCTGACTTTC,15,-,TRBJ2-6,-,TRBV5-1
CASRARWAEAFF,TGTGCCAGCAGGGCGAGGTGGGCTGAAGCTTTCTTT,12,-,TRBJ1-1,-,TRBV28
CAWSSAWSDTQYF,TGTGCCTGGAGTTCGGCGTGGTCAGATACGCAGTATTTT,13,-,TRBJ2-3,-,TRBV30
CASSLGLTAFSYEQYF,TGCGCCAGCAGCCTCGGTCTAACAGCGTTCTCCTACGAGCAGTACTTC,16,-,TRBJ2-7,-,TRBV5-1
CASTGGKQPQHF,TGTGCCAGCACCGGGGGAAAACAGCCCCAGCATTTT,12,-,TRBJ1-5,-,TRBV12-3/TRBV12-4
CASYRGTGNTIYF,TGTGCCAGTTACAGGGGGACTGGAAACACCATATATTTT,13,TRBD1,TRBJ1-3,-,TRBV19
CASSIGLASNQPQHF,TGTGCCAGTAGTATAGGGTTGGCTAGCAATCAGCCCCAGCATTTT,15,-,TRBJ1-5,-,TRBV19
CASSQGGSGANVLTF,TGTGCCAGCAGCCAAGGTGGCTCTGGGGCCAACGTCCTGACTTTC,15,-,TRBJ2-6,-,TRBV4-2
CASTPGQGMNTEAFF,TGTGCCAGCACCCCTGGACAGGGAATGAACACTGAAGCTTTCTTT,15,TRBD1,TRBJ1-1,-,TRBV6-5
CASSPGQGNTGELFF,TGTGCCAGCAGCCCGGGACAGGGGAACACCGGGGAGCTGTTTTTT,15,TRBD1,TRBJ2-2,once,TRBV11-1
CASRRTGRTDTQYF,TGTGCCAGCAGACGGACAGGCCGCACAGATACGCAGTATTTT,14,TRBD1,TRBJ2-3,-,TRBV2
CASSSLAGGLETQYF,TGTGCCAGCAGCTCGCTAGCGGGGGGGCTAGAGACCCAGTACTTC,15,TRBD2,TRBJ2-5,-,TRBV7-2
CSATTANTGELFF,TGCAGCGCGACGACAGCCAACACCGGGGAGCTGTTTTTT,13,-,TRBJ2-2,-,TRBV29-1
CASSYPASGANVLTF,TGTGCCAGCAGTTACCCGGCCTCTGGGGCCAACGTCCTGACTTTC,15,-,TRBJ2-6,-,TRBV6-5
CASSYGYLGETQYF,TGTGCCAGCAGTTACGGATATCTAGGGGAGACCCAGTACTTC,14,-,TRBJ2-5,-,TRBV6-2/TRBV6-3
CASKKQGATGYTF,TGTGCCAGCAAAAAACAGGGGGCTACCGGCTACACCTTC,13,TRBD1,TRBJ1-2,-,TRBV25-1
CASSPERARSYEQYF,TGCGCCAGCAGCCCGGAGAGGGCGCGCTCCTACGAGCAGTACTTC,15,-,TRBJ2-7,-,TRBV5-1
CASFTVNYGYTF,TGTGCCAGCTTTACAGTTAACTATGGCTACACCTTC,12,-,TRBJ1-2,once,TRBV28
CASSGGQGSPYYEQYF,TGTGCCAGCAGTGGCGGACAGGGATCACCTTACTACGAGCAGTACTTC,16,TRBD1,TRBJ2-7,-,TRBV6-1
CASSQARGTKNIQYF,TGCGCCAGCAGCCAAGCGAGGGGAACCAAAAACATTCAGTACTTC,15,-,TRBJ2-4,-,TRBV4-3
CASSFGRLQETQYF,TGTGCCAGCTCCTTTGGGCGCCTCCAAGAGACCCAGTACTTC,14,-,TRBJ2-5,-,TRBV18
CASSYHMGGGAGELFF,TGTGCCAGCAGCTACCATATGGGGGGCGGCGCCGGGGAGCTGTTTTTT,16,-,TRBJ2-2,-,TRBV11-3
CASSPSGRATNEKLFF,TGTGCCAGCAGCCCGAGCGGTCGGGCAACTAATGAAAAACTGTTTTTT,16,-,TRBJ1-4,-,TRBV9
CSARSGGPQHF,TGCAGTGCTAGAAGTGGGGGGCCCCAGCATTTT,11,-,TRBJ1-5,-,TRBV20-1
CASSPLAGGLRDEQFF,TGTGCCAGCTCACCTTTAGCGGGGGGGCTGAGGGATGAGCAGTTCTTC,16,TRBD2,TRBJ2-1,-,TRBV18
CASSSPFLGGRRTDTQYF,TGTGCCAGCAGTTCACCCTTCCTCGGCGGGAGGAGGACAGATACGCAGTATTTT,18,TRBD2,TRBJ2-3,-,TRBV28
CATSGGFGPQHF,TGTGCCACCAGCGGGGGGTTTGGACCCCAGCATTTT,12,-,TRBJ1-5,-,TRBV15
CAWSVGGAQETQYF,TGTGCCTGGAGTGTAGGGGGGGCCCAAGAGACCCAGTACTTC,14,-,TRBJ2-5,-,TRBV30
CASSSPGAGGRNEQFF,TGTGCCAGCAGCTCTCCTGGAGCGGGGGGGCGCAATGAGCAGTTCTTC,16,TRBD2,TRBJ2-1,-,TRBV5-4
CASSREGRAGELFF,TGTGCCAGTAGTAGGGAGGGAAGGGCCGGGGAGCTGTTTTTT,14,TRBD2,TRBJ2-2,-,TRBV19
CASSPRTGYNEQFF,TGTGCCAGCAGCCCGAGGACAGGCTACAATGAGCAGTTCTTC,14,TRBD1,TRBJ2-1,-,TRBV5-4